This T cell receptor (beta chain) derives from a study of CD8 T cells in ankylosing spondylitis. Regarding the study as a whole: Prior work had noted some motif variants in reactive arthritis blood and synovial fluid. Significant enrichment of disease-linked clones was reportedly seen in matched ankylosing spondylitis synovial fluid. A TCR beta motif made of several highly homologous variants seemed typical of ankylosing spondylitis blood.

Trimming cost V 1 base and J 3 bases, with 10 bases left between them. Germline assignment: CDR1 SQVTM and CDR2 ANQGSEA. The CDR3 consists of 13 residues. This clonotype was recorded a few times. Its target is not known. The authors made TCR beta libraries by quantitative 5'-RACE with molecular barcodes. One entry per CDR3 protein, called by TCRdb with MiXCR from the 5' RACE reads. The repertoire includes about 340,000 distinct CDR3 sequences, less than 9.5% of them detected once, and 13% to 15% sits in the top ten. The TCR originated in a male donor with ankylosing spondylitis. The sample consisted of blood, either unsorted or a sorted T cell fraction (not recorded which). The V and J genes are TRBV29-1 and TRBJ2-7; D uncertain. Here the CDR3 reads CSVEGPSGYEQYF. DNA for the CDR3: TGCAGCGTTGAAGGGCCGTCGGGCTACGAGCAGTACTTC.